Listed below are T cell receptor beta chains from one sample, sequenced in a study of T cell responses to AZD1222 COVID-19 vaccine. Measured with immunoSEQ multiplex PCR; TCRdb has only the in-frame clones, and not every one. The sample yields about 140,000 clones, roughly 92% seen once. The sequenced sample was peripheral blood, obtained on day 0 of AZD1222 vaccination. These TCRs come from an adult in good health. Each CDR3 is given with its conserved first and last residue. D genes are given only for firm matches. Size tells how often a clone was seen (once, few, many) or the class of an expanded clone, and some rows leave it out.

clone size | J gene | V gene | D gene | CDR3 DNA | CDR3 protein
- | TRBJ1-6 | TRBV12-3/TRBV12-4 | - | TGTGCCAGCGGACGGGGGTCACCCCTCCACTTT | CASGRGSPLHF
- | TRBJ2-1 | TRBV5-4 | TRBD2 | TGTGCCAGCAGCTTCCCGGTCCTAGCGGTGGGGAACAATGAGCAGTTCTTC | CASSFPVLAVGNNEQFF
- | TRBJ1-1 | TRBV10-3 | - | TGTGCCTTTGCCCGTGACCACACTGAAGCTTTCTTT | CAFARDHTEAFF
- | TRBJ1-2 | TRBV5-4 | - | TGTGCCAGCAGCTCCCCATTGGGGGACTATGGCTACACCTTC | CASSSPLGDYGYTF
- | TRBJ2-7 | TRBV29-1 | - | TGCAGCGTTGGGGGATACTACGAGCAGTACTTC | CSVGGYYEQYF
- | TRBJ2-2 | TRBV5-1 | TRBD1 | TGCGCCAGCAGCCCGGGACAGGAGAGCACCGGGGAGCTGTTTTTT | CASSPGQESTGELFF
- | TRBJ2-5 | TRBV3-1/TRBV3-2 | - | TGTGCCAGCAGCCCTTCCGGGACGGAAGAGACCCAGTACTTC | CASSPSGTEETQYF
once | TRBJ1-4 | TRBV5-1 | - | TGCGCCAGCAGCTTGGGACAGGCAGAGGATGAAAAACTGTTTTTT | CASSLGQAEDEKLFF
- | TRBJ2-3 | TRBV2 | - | TGTGCCAGCAATGGGGGGACCAGCACAGATACGCAGTATTTT | CASNGGTSTDTQYF
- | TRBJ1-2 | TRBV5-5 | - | TGTGCCAGCAGCTTGGTAAAATCGGGGTCGAGTTATGGCTACACCTTC | CASSLVKSGSSYGYTF
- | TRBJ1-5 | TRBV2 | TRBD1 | TGTGCCAGCAGTGAAATTGGCCGAGGGTACAGGGGTATTCAGCCCCAGCATTTT | CASSEIGRGYRGIQPQHF
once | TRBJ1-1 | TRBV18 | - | TGTGCCAGCTCACAAAAGACCGGGAGGGACGCTTTCTTT | CASSQKTGRDAFF
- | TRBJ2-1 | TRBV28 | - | TGTGCCAGCAGTTTTGGTCGGAATGAGCAGTTCTTC | CASSFGRNEQFF
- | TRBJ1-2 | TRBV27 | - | TGTGCCAGCAGTCCGGGACCGACGACATATGGCTACACCTTC | CASSPGPTTYGYTF
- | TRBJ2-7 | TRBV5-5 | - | TGTGCCAGCAGCGTGGTTGTCACCTACGAGCAGTACTTC | CASSVVVTYEQYF
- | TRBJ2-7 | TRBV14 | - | TGTGCCAGCAGCCAAGCGCCAGGGGCCCGGGAGCAGTACTTC | CASSQAPGAREQYF
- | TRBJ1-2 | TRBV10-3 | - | TGTGCCATCAGTGAAGTAGTGGTACGCGGGGACTATGGCTACACCTTC | CAISEVVVRGDYGYTF
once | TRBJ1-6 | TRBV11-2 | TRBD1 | TGTGCCAGCAGCTTAGCCGCGAGGACAGGGCGCTATAATTCACCCCTCCACTTT | CASSLAARTGRYNSPLHF
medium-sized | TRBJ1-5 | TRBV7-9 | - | TGTGCCAGCAGCTTTAGTCTACTGGGGCAGGGGAGCAATCAGCCCCAGCATTTT | CASSFSLLGQGSNQPQHF
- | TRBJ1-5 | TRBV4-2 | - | TGTGCCAGCAGCCATAGGGACAGCAATCAGCCCCAGCATTTT | CASSHRDSNQPQHF
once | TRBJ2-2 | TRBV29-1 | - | TGCAGCGTTGATACGGGGGTGCACACCGGGGAGCTGTTTTTT | CSVDTGVHTGELFF
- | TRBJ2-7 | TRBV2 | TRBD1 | TGTGCCAGCAGTGACGGACAGGGAACCGGCGAGCAGTACTTC | CASSDGQGTGEQYF
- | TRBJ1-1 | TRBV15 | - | TGTGCCACCAGCAGAGATCCGGGGACGGTTGAAGCTTTCTTT | CATSRDPGTVEAFF
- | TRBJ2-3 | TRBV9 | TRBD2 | TGTGCCAGCAGCTCCCCTCCCGGGACTAGCGGGAGGTTCAGCACAGATACGCAGTATTTT | CASSSPPGTSGRFSTDTQYF
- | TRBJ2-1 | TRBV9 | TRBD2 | TGTGCCAGCAGCGGGACTAGCCTGACGTACAATGAGCAGTTCTTC | CASSGTSLTYNEQFF
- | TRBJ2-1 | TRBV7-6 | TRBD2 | TGTGCCAGCAGCTTGGAAAGGACTAGCGGGAACAATGAGCAGTTCTTC | CASSLERTSGNNEQFF
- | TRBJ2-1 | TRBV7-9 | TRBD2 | TGTGCCAGCAGCGCTAGCGGAGGATACAATGAGCAGTTCTTC | CASSASGGYNEQFF
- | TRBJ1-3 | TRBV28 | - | TGTGCCAGCAGTCCGGGGGCTGTGGACACCATATATTTT | CASSPGAVDTIYF